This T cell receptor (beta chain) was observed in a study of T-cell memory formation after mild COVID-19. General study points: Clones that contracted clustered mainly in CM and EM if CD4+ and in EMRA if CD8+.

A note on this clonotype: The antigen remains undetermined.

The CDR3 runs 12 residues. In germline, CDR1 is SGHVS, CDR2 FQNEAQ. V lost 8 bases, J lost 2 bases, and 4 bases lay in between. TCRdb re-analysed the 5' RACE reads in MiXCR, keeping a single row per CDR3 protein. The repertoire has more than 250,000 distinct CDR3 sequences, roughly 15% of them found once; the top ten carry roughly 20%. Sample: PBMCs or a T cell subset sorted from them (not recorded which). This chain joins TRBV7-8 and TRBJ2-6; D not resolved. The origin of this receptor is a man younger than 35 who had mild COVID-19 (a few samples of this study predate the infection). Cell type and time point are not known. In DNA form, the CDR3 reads TGTGCCAGCCACCCTGGGGCCAACGTCCTGACTTTC. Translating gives CASHPGANVLTF.